This T cell receptor beta chain is drawn from a study of T cells in Graves' hyperthyroidism and ophthalmopathy. Study overall: Specimen type is peripheral blood, collected at initial diagnosis prior to any treatment.

Hyperthyroidism, newly diagnosed and lasting under 2 months, affected patients aged 18 to 65. RNA transcripts provided the source from which TCR beta CDR3 regions were amplified. The study used the HTBI primer set for a first-round RT-PCR of the TCR CDR3. Using its own MiXCR run on the multiplex PCR reads, TCRdb lists one record per CDR3 protein. The sample consists of some 600,000 distinct CDR3 sequences, around 14% of them appearing once. About this clonotype itself: Its antigen is unknown.

The CDR3 is made up of 13 amino acids. V was clipped by 6 bases and J by 6 bases; unmatched bases: 9. Germline loops: CDR1 DFQATT, CDR2 SNEGSKA (reference sequence). Study conclusions and caveats: A model built on 13 V-J features separated ophthalmopathy from stable hyperthyroidism. Ophthalmopathy was identified by the model a median approximately 6.4 months ahead of onset.

The chain combines TRBV20-1 with TRBJ1-2, with 8 bases aligning to TRBD1. The TCR comes from a woman aged 30 to 39 with Graves' hyperthyroidism that later progressed to Graves' ophthalmopathy. What was sequenced was blood. DNA of the CDR3: TGCAGTGCCCCACAGGGGGGCTCAAATGGCTACACCTTC. Residues: CSAPQGGSNGYTF.